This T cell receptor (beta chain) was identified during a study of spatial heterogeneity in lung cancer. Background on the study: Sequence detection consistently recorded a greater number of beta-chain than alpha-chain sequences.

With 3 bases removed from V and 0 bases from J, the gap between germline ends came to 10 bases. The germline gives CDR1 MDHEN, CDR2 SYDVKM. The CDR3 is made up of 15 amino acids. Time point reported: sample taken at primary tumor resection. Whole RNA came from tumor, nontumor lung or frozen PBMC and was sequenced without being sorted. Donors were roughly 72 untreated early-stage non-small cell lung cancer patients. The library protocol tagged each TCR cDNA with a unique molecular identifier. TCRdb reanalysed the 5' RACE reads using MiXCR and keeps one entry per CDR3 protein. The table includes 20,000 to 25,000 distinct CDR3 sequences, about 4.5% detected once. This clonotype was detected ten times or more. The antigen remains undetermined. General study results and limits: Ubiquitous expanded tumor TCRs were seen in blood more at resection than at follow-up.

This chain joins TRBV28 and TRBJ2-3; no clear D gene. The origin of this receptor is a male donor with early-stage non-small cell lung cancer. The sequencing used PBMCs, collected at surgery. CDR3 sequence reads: CASSLRVPSTDTQYF. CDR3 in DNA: TGTGCCAGCAGTTTGCGCGTTCCTAGCACAGATACGCAGTATTTT.